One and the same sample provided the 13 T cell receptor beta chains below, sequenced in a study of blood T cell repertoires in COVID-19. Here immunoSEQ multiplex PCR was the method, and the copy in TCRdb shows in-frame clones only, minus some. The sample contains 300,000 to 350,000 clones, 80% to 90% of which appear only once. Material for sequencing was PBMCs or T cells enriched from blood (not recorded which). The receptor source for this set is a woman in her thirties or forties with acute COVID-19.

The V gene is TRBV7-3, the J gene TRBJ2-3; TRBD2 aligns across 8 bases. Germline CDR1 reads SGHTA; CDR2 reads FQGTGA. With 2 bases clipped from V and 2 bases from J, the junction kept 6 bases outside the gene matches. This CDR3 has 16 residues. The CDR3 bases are TGTGCCAGCAGCTTAGGCGGGGGGAGGCTCACAGATACGCAGTATTTT. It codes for CASSLGGGRLTDTQYF.

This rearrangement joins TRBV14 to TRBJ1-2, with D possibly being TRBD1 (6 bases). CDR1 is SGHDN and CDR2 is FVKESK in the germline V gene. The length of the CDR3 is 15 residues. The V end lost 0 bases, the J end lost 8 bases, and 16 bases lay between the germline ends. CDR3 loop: CASSQERGGLKGYTF. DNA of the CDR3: TGTGCCAGCAGCCAAGAACGTGGGGGCTTGAAGGGCTACACCTTC.

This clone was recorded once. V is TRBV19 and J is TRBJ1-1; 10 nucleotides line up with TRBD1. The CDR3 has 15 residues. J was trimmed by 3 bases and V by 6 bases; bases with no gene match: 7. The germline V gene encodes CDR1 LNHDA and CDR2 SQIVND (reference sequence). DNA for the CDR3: TGTGCCAGTAGATCCCCCGGGACAGGGGACACTGAAGCTTTCTTT. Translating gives CASRSPGTGDTEAFF.

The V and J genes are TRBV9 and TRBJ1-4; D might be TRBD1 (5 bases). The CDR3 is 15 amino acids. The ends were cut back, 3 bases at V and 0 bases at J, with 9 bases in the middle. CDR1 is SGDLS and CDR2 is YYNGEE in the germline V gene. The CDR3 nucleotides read TGTGCCAGCAGCGGGACATCTGCAACTAATGAAAAACTGTTTTTT. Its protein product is CASSGTSATNEKLFF.

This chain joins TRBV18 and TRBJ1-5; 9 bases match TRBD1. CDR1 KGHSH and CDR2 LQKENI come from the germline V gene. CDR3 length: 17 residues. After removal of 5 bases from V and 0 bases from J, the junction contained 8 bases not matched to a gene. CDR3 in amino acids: CASSDRQGVDSNQPQHF. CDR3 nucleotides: TGTGCCAGCTCAGATCGACAGGGGGTCGATAGCAATCAGCCCCAGCATTTT.

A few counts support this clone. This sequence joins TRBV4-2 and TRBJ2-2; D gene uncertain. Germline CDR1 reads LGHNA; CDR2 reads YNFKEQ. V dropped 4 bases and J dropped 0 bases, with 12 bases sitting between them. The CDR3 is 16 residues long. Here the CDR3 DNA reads TGTGCCAGCAGCCGACGAGGCCAAACGAACACCGGGGAGCTGTTTTTT. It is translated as CASSRRGQTNTGELFF.

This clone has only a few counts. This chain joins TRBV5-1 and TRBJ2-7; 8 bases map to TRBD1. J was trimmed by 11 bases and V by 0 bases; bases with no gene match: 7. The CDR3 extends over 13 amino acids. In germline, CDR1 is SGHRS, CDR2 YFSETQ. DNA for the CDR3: TGCGCCAGCAGCTTGGACCTCGGGACAGGAGAGTACTTC. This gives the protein CASSLDLGTGEYF. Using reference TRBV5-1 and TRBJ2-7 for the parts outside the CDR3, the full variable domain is KAGVTQTPRYLIKTRGQQVTLSCSPISGHRSVSWYQQTPGQGLQFLFEYFSETQRNKGNFPGRFSGRQFSNSRSEMNVSTLELGDSALYLCASSLDLGTGEYFGPGTRLTVT.

The CDR3 nucleotides read TGTGCCATCAGACTCGGGGCGGGGTACGGCACAGATACGCAGTATTTT. It translates to CAIRLGAGYGTDTQYF. The chain carries TRBV10-3 and TRBJ2-3; D possibly corresponds to TRBD2 (6 bases). V was clipped by 6 bases and J by 1 base, with 17 bases between them. This CDR3 has 16 residues. Germline V lookup: CDR1 ENHRY, CDR2 SYGVKD.

CDR3 residues: CASSILWGQTEAFF. CDR3 DNA sequence: TGTGCCAGTAGTATATTATGGGGACAGACTGAAGCTTTCTTT. The rearrangement joins TRBV19 to TRBJ1-1, with TRBD1 identical over 7 bases. There are 14 residues in the CDR3. V dropped 2 bases and J dropped 5; count of bases not matched to a gene: 5. In germline, CDR1 is LNHDA, CDR2 SQIVND (reference sequence). The full variable domain, with the rest looked up from reference TRBV19 and TRBJ1-1, is DGGITQSPKYLFRKEGQNVTLSCEQNLNHDAMYWYRQDPGQGLRLIYYSQIVNDFQKGDIAEGYSVSREKKESFPLTVTSAQKNPTAFYLCASSILWGQTEAFFGQGTRLTVV.

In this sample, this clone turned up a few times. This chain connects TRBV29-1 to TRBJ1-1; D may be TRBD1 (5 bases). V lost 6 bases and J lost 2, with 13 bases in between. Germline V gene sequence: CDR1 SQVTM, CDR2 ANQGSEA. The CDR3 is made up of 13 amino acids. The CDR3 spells CSVSRTINTEAFF. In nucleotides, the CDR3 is TGCAGCGTGTCAAGGACAATTAACACTGAAGCTTTCTTT.

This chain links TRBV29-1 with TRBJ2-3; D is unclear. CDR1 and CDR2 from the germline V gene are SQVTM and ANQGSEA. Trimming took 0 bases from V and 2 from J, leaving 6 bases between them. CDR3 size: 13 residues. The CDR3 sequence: CSVEDLLTDTQYF. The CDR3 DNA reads TGCAGCGTTGAAGATCTTCTCACAGATACGCAGTATTTT.

CDR3 in DNA: TGCGCCAGCAGCTTGGAAGACAGGGGTGTTGCTTTCTTT. Translation gives CASSLEDRGVAFF. This chain connects TRBV5-1 to TRBJ1-1; 8 nucleotides match TRBD1. Germline trimming cut 0 bases from V and 11 bases from J; bases unmatched to any gene: 6. CDR1 is SGHRS and CDR2 is YFSETQ in the germline V gene. The CDR3 totals 13 residues.

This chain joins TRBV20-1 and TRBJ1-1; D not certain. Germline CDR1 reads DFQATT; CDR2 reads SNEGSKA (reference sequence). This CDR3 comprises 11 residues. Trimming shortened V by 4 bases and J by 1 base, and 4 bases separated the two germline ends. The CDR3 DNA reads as TGCAGTGCTAATAGGAACACTGAAGCTTTCTTT. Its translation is CSANRNTEAFF.